This T cell receptor (beta chain) was identified during a study of post-analysis software for immune sequencing data. General observations from the study: Comparison with controls showed significantly lower normalized Chao1 diversity in multiple sclerosis patients. By F measure, samples from a shared preparation batch strongly co-clustered. Patients used about 5 TRBV segments, including TRBV5-6, TRBV5-1 and TRBV20-1, more often than controls.

Unique molecular identifiers tagged the TCR beta cDNA libraries. T cells numbering roughly 0.85 to 10 million gave rise to 400,000 to 550,000 cDNA molecules. MiXCR, applied by TCRdb to the PCR reads, yields one record per CDR3 protein. Here the sample spans approximately 440,000 distinct CDR3 sequences, under 55% being singletons. With respect to this clonotype: No antigen is known for it.

This CDR3 has 15 amino acids. Trimming pared 2 bases from V and 5 bases from J, leaving 13 bases between. The sequenced material came from blood. The clonotype was recovered from a girl between 5 and 17 years old with multiple sclerosis. This chain joins TRBV12-3 or TRBV12-4 and TRBJ1-5, with a tentative D call TRBD1 (5 bases). The CDR3 region is CASSLFWGIDQPQHF. The CDR3 nucleotides are TGTGCCAGCAGTTTATTTTGGGGGATCGATCAGCCCCAGCATTTT.